This T cell receptor (beta chain) was sequenced for a study of OX40 agonist ivuxolimab in advanced cancers. Repertoires were generated with immunoSEQ multiplex PCR, while TCRdb's copy carries only in-frame clones and drops some. The table shows 50,000 to 65,000 clones, with 75% to 90% occurring only once. Turning to this clone: Its antigen is currently unknown. Other DNA sequences in the same sample also yield this CDR3.

Regarding the study as a whole: Antigen specificity remained undetermined for the expanded peripheral T cells.

Germline values: CDR1 ENHRY, CDR2 SYGVKD. Trimming cost V 6 bases and J 0 bases; bases outside gene matches: 2. There are 15 residues in the CDR3. This specimen consisted of CD4+ or CD8+ T cells sorted from blood, obtained in a trial of the OX40 agonist ivuxolimab. The clonotype comes from an adult with an advanced solid tumor such as melanoma, head and neck, liver or kidney cancer. The gene calls are TRBV10-3 and TRBJ2-2, with TRBD2 matching 9 bases. In DNA, the CDR3 is TGTGCCATCAGCCTAGCGGGGTCGAACACCGGGGAGCTGTTTTTT. Its protein product is CAISLAGSNTGELFF.